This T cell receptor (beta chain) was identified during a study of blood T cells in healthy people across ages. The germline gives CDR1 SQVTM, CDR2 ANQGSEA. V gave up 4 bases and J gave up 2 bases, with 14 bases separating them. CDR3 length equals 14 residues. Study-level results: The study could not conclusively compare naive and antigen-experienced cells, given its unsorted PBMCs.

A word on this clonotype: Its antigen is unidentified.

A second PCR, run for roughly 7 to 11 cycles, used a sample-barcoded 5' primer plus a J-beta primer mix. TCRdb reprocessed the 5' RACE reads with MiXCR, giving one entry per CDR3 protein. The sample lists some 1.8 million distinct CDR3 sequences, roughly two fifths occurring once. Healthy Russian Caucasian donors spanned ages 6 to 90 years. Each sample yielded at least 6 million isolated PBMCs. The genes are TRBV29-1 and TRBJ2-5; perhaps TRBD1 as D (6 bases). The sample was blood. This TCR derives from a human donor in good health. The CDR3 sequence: CSVGSGELQETQYF. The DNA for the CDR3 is TGCAGCGTTGGGTCAGGGGAACTTCAAGAGACCCAGTACTTC.